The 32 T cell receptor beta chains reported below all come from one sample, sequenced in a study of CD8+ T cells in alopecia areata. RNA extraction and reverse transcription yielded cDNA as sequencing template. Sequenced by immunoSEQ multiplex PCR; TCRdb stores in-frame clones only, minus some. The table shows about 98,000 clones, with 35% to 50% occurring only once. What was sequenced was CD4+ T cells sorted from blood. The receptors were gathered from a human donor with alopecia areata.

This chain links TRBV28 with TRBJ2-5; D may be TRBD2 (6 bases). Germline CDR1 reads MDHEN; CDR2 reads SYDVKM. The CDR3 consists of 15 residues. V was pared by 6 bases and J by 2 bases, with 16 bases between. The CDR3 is CASSTARRGQETQYF. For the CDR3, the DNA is TGTGCCAGCAGCACGGCAAGGAGGGGACAAGAGACCCAGTACTTC. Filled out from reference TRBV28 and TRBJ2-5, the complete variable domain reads DVKVTQSSRYLVKRTGEKVFLECVQDMDHENMFWYRQDPGLGLRLIYFSYDVKMKEKGDIPEGYSVSREKKERFSLILESASTNQTSMYLCASSTARRGQETQYFGPGTRLLVL.

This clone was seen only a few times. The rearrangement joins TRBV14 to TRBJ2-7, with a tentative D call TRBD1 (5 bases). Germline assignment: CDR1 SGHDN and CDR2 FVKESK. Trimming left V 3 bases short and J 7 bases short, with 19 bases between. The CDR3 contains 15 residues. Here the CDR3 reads CASSQMTVSNGEQYF. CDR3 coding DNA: TGTGCCAGCAGCCAGATGACAGTATCGAATGGGGAGCAGTACTTC.

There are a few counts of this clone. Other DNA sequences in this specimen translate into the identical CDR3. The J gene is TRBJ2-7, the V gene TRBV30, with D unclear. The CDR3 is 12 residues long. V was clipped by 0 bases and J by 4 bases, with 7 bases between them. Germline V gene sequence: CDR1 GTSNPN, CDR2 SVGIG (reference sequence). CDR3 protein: CAWSVSVYEQYF. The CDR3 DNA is TGTGCCTGGAGTGTAAGCGTTTACGAGCAGTACTTC.

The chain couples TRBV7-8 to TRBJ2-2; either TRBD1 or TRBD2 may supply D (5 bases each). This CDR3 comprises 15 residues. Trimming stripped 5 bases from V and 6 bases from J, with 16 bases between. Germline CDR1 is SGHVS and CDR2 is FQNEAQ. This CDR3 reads CASSTWTGPPGELFF. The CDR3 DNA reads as TGTGCCAGCAGCACGTGGACGGGGCCCCCCGGGGAGCTGTTTTTT.

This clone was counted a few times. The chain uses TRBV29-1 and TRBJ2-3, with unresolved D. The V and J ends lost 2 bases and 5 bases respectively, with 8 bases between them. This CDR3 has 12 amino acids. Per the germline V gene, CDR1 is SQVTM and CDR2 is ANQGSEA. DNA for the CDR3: TGCAGCGTTGAAAGGGCCGGAGATACGCAGTATTTT. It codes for CSVERAGDTQYF.

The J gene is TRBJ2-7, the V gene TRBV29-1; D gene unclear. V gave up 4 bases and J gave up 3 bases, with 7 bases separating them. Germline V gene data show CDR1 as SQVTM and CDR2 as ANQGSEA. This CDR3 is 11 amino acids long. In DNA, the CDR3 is TGCAGCGTTGGACTGGGCTACGAGCAGTACTTC. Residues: CSVGLGYEQYF.

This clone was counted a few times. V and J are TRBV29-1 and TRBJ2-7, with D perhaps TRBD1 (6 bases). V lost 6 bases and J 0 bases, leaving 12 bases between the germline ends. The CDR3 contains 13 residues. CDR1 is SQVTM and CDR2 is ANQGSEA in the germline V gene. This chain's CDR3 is CSVKGVSSYEQYF. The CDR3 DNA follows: TGCAGCGTGAAGGGGGTCAGCTCCTACGAGCAGTACTTC.

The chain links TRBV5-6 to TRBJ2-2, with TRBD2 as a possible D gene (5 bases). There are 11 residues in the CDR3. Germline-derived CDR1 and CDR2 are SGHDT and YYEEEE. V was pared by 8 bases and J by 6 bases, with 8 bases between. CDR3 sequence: CASSVPGELFF. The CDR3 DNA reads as TGTGCCAGTAGCGTACCCGGGGAGCTGTTTTTT.

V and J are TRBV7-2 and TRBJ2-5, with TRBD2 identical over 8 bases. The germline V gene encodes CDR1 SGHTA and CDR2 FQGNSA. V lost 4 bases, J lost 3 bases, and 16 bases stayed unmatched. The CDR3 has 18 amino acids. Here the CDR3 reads CASSCFPRCSGKKETQYF. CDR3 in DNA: TGTGCCAGCAGCTGCTTCCCCCGGTGTAGCGGGAAAAAAGAGACCCAGTACTTC.

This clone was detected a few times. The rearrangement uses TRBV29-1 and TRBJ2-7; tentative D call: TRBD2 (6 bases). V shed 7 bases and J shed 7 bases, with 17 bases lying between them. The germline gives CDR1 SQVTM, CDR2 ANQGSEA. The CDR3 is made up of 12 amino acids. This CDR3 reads CSAGTGLREQYF. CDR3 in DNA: TGCAGCGCTGGGACTGGCTTACGTGAGCAGTACTTC.

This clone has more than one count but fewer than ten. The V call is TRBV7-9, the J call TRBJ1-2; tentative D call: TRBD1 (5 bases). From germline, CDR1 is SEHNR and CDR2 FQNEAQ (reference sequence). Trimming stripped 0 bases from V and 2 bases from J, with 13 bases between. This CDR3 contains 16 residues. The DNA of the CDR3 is TGTGCCAGCAGCTTAGCTGGGTCCCGGGGGAACTATGGCTACACCTTC. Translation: CASSLAGSRGNYGYTF.

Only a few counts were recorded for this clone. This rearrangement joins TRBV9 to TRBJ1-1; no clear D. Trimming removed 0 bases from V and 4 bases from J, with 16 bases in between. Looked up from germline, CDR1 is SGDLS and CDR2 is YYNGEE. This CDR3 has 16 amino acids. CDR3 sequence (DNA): TGTGCCAGCAGCGTAGCCCCGTCTGGGGTTGGCACTGAAGCTTTCTTT. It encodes CASSVAPSGVGTEAFF.

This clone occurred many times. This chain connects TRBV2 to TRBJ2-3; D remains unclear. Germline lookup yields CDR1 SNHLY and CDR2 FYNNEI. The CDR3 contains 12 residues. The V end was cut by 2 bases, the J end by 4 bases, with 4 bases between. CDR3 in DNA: TGTGCCAGCAGTGAAAACCCAGATACGCAGTATTTT. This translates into CASSENPDTQYF.

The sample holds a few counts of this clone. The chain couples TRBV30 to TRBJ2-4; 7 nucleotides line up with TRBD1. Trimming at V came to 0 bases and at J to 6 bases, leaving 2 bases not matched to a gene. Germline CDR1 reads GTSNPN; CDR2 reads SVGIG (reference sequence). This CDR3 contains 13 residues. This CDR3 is CAWSVQGINIQYF. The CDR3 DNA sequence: TGTGCCTGGAGTGTACAGGGGATAAACATTCAGTACTTC.

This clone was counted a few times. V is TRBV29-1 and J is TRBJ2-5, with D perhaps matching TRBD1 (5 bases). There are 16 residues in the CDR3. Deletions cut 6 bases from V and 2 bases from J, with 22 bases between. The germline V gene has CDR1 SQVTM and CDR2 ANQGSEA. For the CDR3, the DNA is TGCAGCGTGATACTGGGCCGACAGTACATACAAGAGACCCAGTACTTC. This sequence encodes CSVILGRQYIQETQYF.

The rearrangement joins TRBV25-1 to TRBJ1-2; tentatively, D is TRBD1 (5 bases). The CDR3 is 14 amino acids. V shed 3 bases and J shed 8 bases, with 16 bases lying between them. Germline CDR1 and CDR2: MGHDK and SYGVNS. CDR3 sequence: CASSEARGAGGYTF. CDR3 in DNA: TGTGCCAGCAGTGAGGCGAGGGGAGCAGGAGGCTACACCTTC.

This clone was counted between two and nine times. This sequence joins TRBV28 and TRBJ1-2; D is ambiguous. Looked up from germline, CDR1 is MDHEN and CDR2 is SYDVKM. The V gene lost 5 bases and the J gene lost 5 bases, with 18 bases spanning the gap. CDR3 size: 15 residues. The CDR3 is CASSAAALLLYGYTF. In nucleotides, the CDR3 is TGTGCCAGCAGTGCGGCGGCCCTACTACTTTATGGCTACACCTTC.

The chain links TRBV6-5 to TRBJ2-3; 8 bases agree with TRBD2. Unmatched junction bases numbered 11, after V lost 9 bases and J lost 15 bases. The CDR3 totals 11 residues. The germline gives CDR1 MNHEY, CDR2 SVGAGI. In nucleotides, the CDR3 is TGTGCCAGTCAAAGCGGGAGAAGGCTTTATTTT. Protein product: CASQSGRRLYF.

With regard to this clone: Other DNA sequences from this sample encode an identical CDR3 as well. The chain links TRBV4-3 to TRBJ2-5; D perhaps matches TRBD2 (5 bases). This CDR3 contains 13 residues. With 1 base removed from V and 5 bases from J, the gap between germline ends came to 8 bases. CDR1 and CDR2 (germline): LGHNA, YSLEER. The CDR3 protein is CASSQARGETQYF. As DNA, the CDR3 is TGCGCCAGCAGCCAAGCTCGAGGGGAGACCCAGTACTTC.

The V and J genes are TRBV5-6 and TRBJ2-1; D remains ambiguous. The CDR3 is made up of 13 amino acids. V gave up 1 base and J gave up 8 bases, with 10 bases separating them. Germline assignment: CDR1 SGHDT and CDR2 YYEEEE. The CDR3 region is CASSLSRGDEQFF. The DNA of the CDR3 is TGTGCCAGCAGCTTGTCTCGTGGCGATGAGCAGTTCTTC.

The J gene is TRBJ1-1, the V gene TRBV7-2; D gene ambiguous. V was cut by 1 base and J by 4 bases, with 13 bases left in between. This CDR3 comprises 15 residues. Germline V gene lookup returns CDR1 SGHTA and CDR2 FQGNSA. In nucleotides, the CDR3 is TGTGCCAGCAGCTTAGTTGGTACGGGATTCACTGAAGCTTTCTTT. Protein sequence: CASSLVGTGFTEAFF.

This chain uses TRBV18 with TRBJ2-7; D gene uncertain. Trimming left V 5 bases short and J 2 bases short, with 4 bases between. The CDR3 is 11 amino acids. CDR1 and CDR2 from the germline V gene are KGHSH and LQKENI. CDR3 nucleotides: TGTGCCAGCTCAAACACCTACGAGCAGTACTTC. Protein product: CASSNTYEQYF.

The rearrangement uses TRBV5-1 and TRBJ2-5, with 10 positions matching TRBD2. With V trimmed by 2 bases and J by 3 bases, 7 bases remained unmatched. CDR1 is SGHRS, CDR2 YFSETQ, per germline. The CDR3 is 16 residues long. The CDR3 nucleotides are TGCGCCAGCAGCTTCTCTAGCGGGGGACCCAAAGAGACCCAGTACTTC. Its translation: CASSFSSGGPKETQYF.

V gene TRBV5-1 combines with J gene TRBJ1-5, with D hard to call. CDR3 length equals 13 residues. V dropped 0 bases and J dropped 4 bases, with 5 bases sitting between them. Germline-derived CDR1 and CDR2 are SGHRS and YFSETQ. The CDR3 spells CASSLAGNQPQHF. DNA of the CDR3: TGCGCCAGCAGCTTGGCCGGGAATCAGCCCCAGCATTTT.

This chain's CDR3 is CASSQDQSGYTF. CDR3 coding DNA: TGTGCCAGCAGCCAAGACCAAAGTGGCTACACCTTC. The chain carries TRBV4-2 and TRBJ1-2; D is undetermined. The CDR3 length is 12 residues. V dropped 0 bases and J dropped 7 bases, with 6 bases sitting between them. Germline lookup yields CDR1 LGHNA and CDR2 YNFKEQ.

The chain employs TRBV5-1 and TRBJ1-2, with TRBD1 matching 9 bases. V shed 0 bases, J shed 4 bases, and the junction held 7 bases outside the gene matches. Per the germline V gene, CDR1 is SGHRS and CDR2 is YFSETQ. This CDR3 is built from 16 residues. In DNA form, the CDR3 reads TGCGCCAGCAGCTTGGATTCGTCGACAGGGGGCTATGGCTACACCTTC. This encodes CASSLDSSTGGYGYTF.

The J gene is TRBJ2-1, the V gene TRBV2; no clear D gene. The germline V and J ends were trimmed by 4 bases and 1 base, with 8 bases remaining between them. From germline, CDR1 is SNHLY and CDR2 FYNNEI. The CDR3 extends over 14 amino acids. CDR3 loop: CASSGGSSYNEQFF. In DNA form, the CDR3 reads TGTGCCAGCAGTGGGGGTAGTTCCTACAATGAGCAGTTCTTC.

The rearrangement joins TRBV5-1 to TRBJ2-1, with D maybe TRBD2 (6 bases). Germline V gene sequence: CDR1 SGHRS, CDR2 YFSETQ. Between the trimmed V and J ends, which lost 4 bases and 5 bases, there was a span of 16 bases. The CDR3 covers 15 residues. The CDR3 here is CASSLGTAGHNEQFF. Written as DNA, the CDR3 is TGCGCCAGCAGCCTTGGGACTGCGGGTCACAATGAGCAGTTCTTC.

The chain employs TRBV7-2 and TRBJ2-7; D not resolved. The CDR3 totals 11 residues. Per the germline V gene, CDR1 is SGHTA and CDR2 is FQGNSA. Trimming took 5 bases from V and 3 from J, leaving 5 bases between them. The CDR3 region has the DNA TGTGCCAGCAGCAATTACTACGAGCAGTACTTC. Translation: CASSNYYEQYF.

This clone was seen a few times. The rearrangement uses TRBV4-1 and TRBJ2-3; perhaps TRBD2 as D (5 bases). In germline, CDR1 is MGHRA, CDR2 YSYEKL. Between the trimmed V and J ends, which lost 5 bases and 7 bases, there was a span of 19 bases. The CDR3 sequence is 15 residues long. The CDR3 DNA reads TGCGCCAGCAGCTCGACTACAACTTTAACTAATACGCAGTATTTT. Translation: CASSSTTTLTNTQYF.

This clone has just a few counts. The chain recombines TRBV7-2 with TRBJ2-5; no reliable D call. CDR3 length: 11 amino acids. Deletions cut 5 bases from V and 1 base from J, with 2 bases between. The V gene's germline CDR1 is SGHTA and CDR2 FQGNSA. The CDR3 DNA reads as TGTGCCAGCAGCGCCCAAGAGACCCAGTACTTC. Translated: CASSAQETQYF.

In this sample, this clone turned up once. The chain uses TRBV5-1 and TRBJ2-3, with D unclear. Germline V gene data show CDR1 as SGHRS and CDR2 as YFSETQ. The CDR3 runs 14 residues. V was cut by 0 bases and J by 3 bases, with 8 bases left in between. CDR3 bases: TGCGCCAGCAGCTTGGGGAGTCGGACAGATACGCAGTATTTT. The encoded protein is CASSLGSRTDTQYF.